These 32 T cell receptor beta chains came from one sample sequenced in a study of blood T cell repertoires in COVID-19. TCRdb keeps only in-frame clones here, not all; method: immunoSEQ multiplex PCR. The repertoire holds about 51,000 clones, with around 84% as singletons. The sample was peripheral blood. Source of these receptors: a man older than 75 with active COVID-19.

The chain uses TRBV15 and TRBJ2-1, with 12 bases identical to TRBD2. CDR3 length equals 20 residues. The V segment lost 2 bases and the J segment 7 bases; nucleotides outside the gene matches: 18. From germline, CDR1 is LNHNV and CDR2 YYDKDF (reference sequence). The CDR3 reads CATSRKFKGLAGGYENEQFF. CDR3 nucleotide sequence: TGTGCCACCAGCAGAAAATTTAAGGGACTAGCGGGTGGGTATGAGAATGAGCAGTTCTTC.

This clone has a handful of counts. The chain carries TRBV18 and TRBJ2-7; 8 bases fit TRBD2. The CDR3 contains 15 residues. After removal of 0 bases from V and 3 bases from J, the junction contained 4 bases not matched to a gene. The germline gives CDR1 KGHSH, CDR2 LQKENI. This chain's CDR3 is CASSPPLAGSYEQYF. The CDR3 coding sequence is TGTGCCAGCTCACCACCGCTAGCGGGTAGCTACGAGCAGTACTTC.

This chain joins TRBV30 and TRBJ2-7; 14 nucleotides match TRBD2. Germline trimming cut 5 bases from V and 3 bases from J; bases unmatched to any gene: 6. CDR1 is GTSNPN, CDR2 SVGIG, per germline (reference sequence). The CDR3 length is 15 residues. The CDR3 DNA follows: TGTGCCTGGGGGACTAGCGGGAGTGGGGGCTACGAGCAGTACTTC. Protein: CAWGTSGSGGYEQYF. Complete variable domain (other parts from reference TRBV30 and TRBJ2-7): SQTIHQWPATLVQPVGSPLSLECTVEGTSNPNLYWYRQAAGRGLQLLFYSVGIGQISSEVPQNLSASRPQDRQFILSSKKLLLSDSGFYLCAWGTSGSGGYEQYFGPGTRLTVT.

This clone was seen more than once but under ten times. The gene calls are TRBV28 and TRBJ1-3; D perhaps matches TRBD1 (6 bases). CDR1 is MDHEN, CDR2 SYDVKM, per germline. The CDR3 loop spans 15 amino acids. The V end was cut by 5 bases, the J end by 0 bases, with 11 bases between. CDR3 nucleotides: TGTGCCAGCAGTACGGACAGTCACTCTGGAAACACCATATATTTT. It yields the protein CASSTDSHSGNTIYF.

The chain couples TRBV7-8 to TRBJ1-5, with 8 bases aligning to TRBD1. CDR3 length: 14 residues. V was clipped by 3 bases and J by 5 bases; unmatched bases: 3. Germline CDR1 is SGHVS and CDR2 is FQNEAQ. The CDR3 loop is CASSFGQGDQPQHF. The CDR3 DNA reads TGTGCCAGCAGCTTCGGACAGGGCGATCAGCCCCAGCATTTT.

The chain has TRBV10-3 and TRBJ2-1, with a weak D call TRBD2 (5 bases). V lost 3 bases and J lost 0, with 12 bases in between. Germline loops: CDR1 ENHRY, CDR2 SYGVKD. The CDR3 loop spans 16 amino acids. The DNA for the CDR3 is TGTGCCATCAGTGACCCGACTACCCACTCCTACAATGAGCAGTTCTTC. Its protein is CAISDPTTHSYNEQFF.

The chain couples TRBV18 to TRBJ2-5, with a tentative D call TRBD2 (6 bases). Germline values: CDR1 KGHSH, CDR2 LQKENI. The V end was cut by 2 bases, the J end by 5 bases, with 6 bases between. The CDR3 consists of 12 residues. CDR3 nucleotides: TGTGCCAGCTCACCAGGGGGGGAGACCCAGTACTTC. It is translated as CASSPGGETQYF.

The genes are TRBV6-5 and TRBJ1-1; 8 nucleotides align to TRBD1. V was clipped by 5 bases and J by 3 bases; unmatched bases: 2. Germline values: CDR1 MNHEY, CDR2 SVGAGI. The length of the CDR3 is 13 residues. The CDR3, as DNA: TGTGCCAGCAGTACAGGGGGGGACACTGAAGCTTTCTTT. It specifies CASSTGGDTEAFF.

The V call is TRBV5-5, the J call TRBJ2-1, with TRBD2 identical over 7 bases. The CDR3 is made up of 15 amino acids. CDR1 and CDR2 from the germline V gene are SGHKS and YYEKEE (reference sequence). With V trimmed by 4 bases and J by 0 bases, 4 bases remained unmatched. In DNA form, the CDR3 reads TGTGCCAGCAGCAGCGGGACGGGCTCCTACAATGAGCAGTTCTTC. This gives the protein CASSSGTGSYNEQFF. The full variable domain, with the rest looked up from reference TRBV5-5 and TRBJ2-1, is DAGVTQSPTHLIKTRGQQVTLRCSPISGHKSVSWYQQVLGQGPQFIFQYYEKEERGRGNFPDRFSARQFPNYSSELNVNALLLGDSALYLCASSSGTGSYNEQFFGPGTRLTVL.

V is TRBV2 and J is TRBJ1-5, with D uncertain. Per the germline V gene, CDR1 is SNHLY and CDR2 is FYNNEI. The CDR3 is 13 amino acids. Trimming shortened V by 3 bases and J by 4 bases, and 7 bases separated the two germline ends. The CDR3 DNA follows: TGTGCCAGCAGTGATCGAGCTAATCAGCCCCAGCATTTT. This sequence encodes CASSDRANQPQHF. The full variable domain, its missing parts supplied by reference TRBV2 and TRBJ1-5, is EPEVTQTPSHQVTQMGQEVILRCVPISNHLYFYWYRQILGQKVEFLVSFYNNEISEKSEIFDDQFSVERPDGSNFTLKIRSTKLEDSAMYFCASSDRANQPQHFGDGTRLSIL.

The rearrangement joins TRBV18 to TRBJ1-2; D may be TRBD1 (6 bases). The V gene lost 0 bases and the J gene lost 8 bases, with 19 bases spanning the gap. The CDR3 totals 16 residues. CDR1 and CDR2 from the germline V gene are KGHSH and LQKENI. The CDR3 reads CASSPPTGRAIRGYTF. Here the CDR3 DNA reads TGTGCCAGCTCACCACCGACAGGTCGCGCTATCCGCGGCTACACCTTC.

The gene calls are TRBV19 and TRBJ1-4, with 8 bases identical to TRBD1. V was pared by 6 bases and J by 5 bases, with 5 bases of the junction left unmatched. The germline CDR1 and CDR2 sequences are LNHDA and SQIVND (reference sequence). This CDR3 contains 14 residues. CDR3 DNA: TGTGCCAGTAGCGCCGACAGGGGCAATGAAAAACTGTTTTTT. It codes for CASSADRGNEKLFF.

The gene calls are TRBV19 and TRBJ2-5, with a possible D match to TRBD1 (6 bases). V was shortened by 4 bases and J by 5 bases, with 11 bases between the two germline ends. CDR1 is LNHDA and CDR2 is SQIVND in the germline V gene (reference sequence). CDR3 length equals 13 residues. This chain's CDR3 is CASSTQGYETQYF. The DNA for the CDR3 is TGTGCCAGTAGTACACAGGGTTATGAGACCCAGTACTTC.

The chain employs TRBV21-1 and TRBJ2-7; the D call in the table, TRBD2, was not verified against the DNA. TRBV21-1 is annotated as a pseudogene. The CDR3 extends over 15 amino acids. The CDR3 spells CASSRHATRNYEQYF. CDR3 coding DNA: TGTGCCAGCAGCCGGCACGCGACTCGAAACTACGAGCAGTACTTC.

This clone was counted only a few times. The CDR3 loop is CASSQAAPGTSGAYEQYF. In nucleotides, the CDR3 is TGCGCCAGCAGCCAAGCCGCCCCCGGGACTAGCGGAGCCTACGAGCAGTACTTC. The rearrangement uses TRBV4-1 and TRBJ2-7, with TRBD2 matching 11 bases. From germline, CDR1 is MGHRA and CDR2 YSYEKL. The CDR3 has 18 residues. Unmatched junction bases numbered 10, after V lost 1 base and J lost 2 bases.

The V gene is TRBV30, the J gene TRBJ2-6; D possibly corresponds to TRBD1 (5 bases). Germline assignment: CDR1 GTSNPN and CDR2 SVGIG (reference sequence). V lost 5 bases, J lost 1 base, and 6 bases lay in between. This CDR3 is built from 13 residues. CDR3 amino acids: CAWQGSGANVLTF. In DNA, the CDR3 is TGTGCCTGGCAGGGATCTGGGGCCAACGTCCTGACTTTC.

The DNA for the CDR3 is TGCGCCAGCAGCCCCGGGACAGGGGGGCCTAATTCCTACGAGCAGTACTTC. Residues: CASSPGTGGPNSYEQYF. The chain carries TRBV4-1 and TRBJ2-7; TRBD1 matches at 11 bases. This CDR3 has 17 amino acids. The germline CDR1 and CDR2 sequences are MGHRA and YSYEKL. The V gene end was trimmed by 4 bases and the J gene end by 1 base; junction bases not matched to a gene: 9.

The CDR3 loop is CASSLTVSGSYEQYF. CDR3 bases: TGTGCCAGCAGCTTAACCGTTAGCGGGAGTTACGAGCAGTACTTC. The chain combines TRBV7-2 with TRBJ2-7; 9 bases align to TRBD2. Trimming cost V 2 bases and J 4 bases; bases outside gene matches: 6. The CDR3 consists of 15 residues. Germline V gene lookup returns CDR1 SGHTA and CDR2 FQGNSA.

The chain links TRBV2 to TRBJ2-5; D is perhaps TRBD1 (6 bases). Germline lookup yields CDR1 SNHLY and CDR2 FYNNEI. V lost 5 bases to trimming and J lost 5 bases, with 9 bases between them. The CDR3 spans 12 residues. CDR3 nucleotide sequence: TGTGCCAGCAGTACAGGGCCGGAGACCCAGTACTTC. Translating it yields CASSTGPETQYF.

This sequence joins TRBV10-1 and TRBJ2-7, with 11 bases fitting TRBD2. Germline lookup yields CDR1 WNHNN and CDR2 SYGVQD (reference sequence). The CDR3 length is 17 residues. The trim removed 0 bases at V and 2 bases at J, leaving 6 bases unmatched. The CDR3 DNA reads TGCGCCAGCAGTGAGTCGACTAGCGGGAACCCTCCCTACGAGCAGTACTTC. This gives the protein CASSESTSGNPPYEQYF.

The chain employs TRBV10-2 and TRBJ2-1, with D perhaps TRBD2 (5 bases). The germline V gene encodes CDR1 WSHSY and CDR2 SAAADI. The CDR3 covers 16 residues. Trimming cost V 4 bases and J 5 bases, with 18 bases left between them. The CDR3 sequence: CASSGARGMGNNEQFF. CDR3 DNA sequence: TGCGCCAGCAGTGGGGCACGAGGGATGGGTAACAATGAGCAGTTCTTC.

This CDR3 reads CASSIERLASGTQYF. CDR3 coding DNA: TGTGCCAGTAGTATAGAGAGACTAGCGAGCGGTACGCAGTATTTT. V gene TRBV19 combines with J gene TRBJ2-3; 8 nucleotides line up with TRBD2. Germline CDR1 LNHDA, CDR2 SQIVND (reference sequence). Trimming at V came to 0 bases and at J to 8 bases, leaving 7 bases not matched to a gene. The CDR3 contains 15 residues.

The chain joins TRBV30 to TRBJ2-2, with 11 nucleotides matching TRBD2. V shed 1 base, J shed 0 bases, and the junction held 4 bases outside the gene matches. Germline V gene data show CDR1 as GTSNPN and CDR2 as SVGIG (reference sequence). This CDR3 is built from 17 residues. DNA of the CDR3: TGTGCCTGGAGTGGACTAGCGGGGAATACGAACACCGGGGAGCTGTTTTTT. It yields the protein CAWSGLAGNTNTGELFF. Supplemented by reference TRBV30 and TRBJ2-2, the full variable domain reads SQTIHQWPATLVQPVGSPLSLECTVEGTSNPNLYWYRQAAGRGLQLLFYSVGIGQISSEVPQNLSASRPQDRQFILSSKKLLLSDSGFYLCAWSGLAGNTNTGELFFGEGSRLTVL.

The V gene is TRBV19, the J gene TRBJ2-7; the D gene is possibly TRBD2 (6 bases). V was pared by 3 bases and J by 12 bases, with 24 bases between. This CDR3 is built from 15 residues. The germline V gene encodes CDR1 LNHDA and CDR2 SQIVND (reference sequence). Written as DNA, the CDR3 is TGTGCCAGTAGTATGATGGAGGGAGTCTATTTGGATCTGTACTTC. Translation: CASSMMEGVYLDLYF.

The chain links TRBV2 to TRBJ2-7, with D possibly being TRBD1 (6 bases). Deletions cut 6 bases from V and 0 bases from J, with 15 bases between. The CDR3 has 15 amino acids. Looked up from germline, CDR1 is SNHLY and CDR2 is FYNNEI. The CDR3 loop is CASSGQGLASYEQYF. CDR3 bases: TGTGCCAGCAGCGGCCAGGGGTTAGCCTCCTACGAGCAGTACTTC.

V is TRBV7-2 and J is TRBJ2-2; unclear D gene. Germline V gene lookup returns CDR1 SGHTA and CDR2 FQGNSA. Trimming removed 2 bases at V and 7 bases at J, with 14 bases between. This CDR3 region has 15 residues. The CDR3 DNA reads as TGTGCCAGCAGCTTACCAGCGCCAGTGGACGGGGAGCTGTTTTTT. It translates to CASSLPAPVDGELFF.

This clone was recorded once. The chain joins TRBV2 to TRBJ1-1, with D unresolved. The length of the CDR3 is 13 residues. In germline, CDR1 is SNHLY, CDR2 FYNNEI. The V and J ends lost 7 bases and 2 bases respectively, with 11 bases between them. This chain's CDR3 is CASNREVNTEAFF. CDR3 nucleotides: TGTGCCAGCAATAGGGAGGTTAACACTGAAGCTTTCTTT.

The CDR3 bases are TGTGCCAGCAGCTTATCAGGCGGGGGTCGCACAGATACGCAGTATTTT. Its translation: CASSLSGGGRTDTQYF. The chain uses TRBV7-9 and TRBJ2-3, with TRBD2 matching over 7 bases. The CDR3 is 16 amino acids. V was clipped by 2 bases and J by 1 base; unmatched bases: 6. Germline-derived CDR1 and CDR2 are SEHNR and FQNEAQ (reference sequence).

The chain couples TRBV9 to TRBJ2-2; TRBD2 is a possible D gene (6 bases). The CDR3 has 14 amino acids. V was shortened by 1 base and J by 4 bases, with 8 bases between the two germline ends. CDR1 is SGDLS, CDR2 YYNGEE, per germline. Here the CDR3 DNA reads TGTGCCAGCAGCGTACTCGGGGGCACCGGGGAGCTGTTTTTT. Its protein is CASSVLGGTGELFF. Based on the CDR3 plus reference TRBV9 and TRBJ2-2, the full variable domain is DSGVTQTPKHLITATGQRVTLRCSPRSGDLSVYWYQQSLDQGLQFLIQYYNGEERAKGNILERFSAQQFPDLHSELNLSSLELGDSALYFCASSVLGGTGELFFGEGSRLTVL.

This clone was observed once. The rearrangement joins TRBV7-3 to TRBJ2-2; TRBD2 matches 7 bases. Looked up from germline, CDR1 is SGHTA and CDR2 is FQGTGA. The CDR3 spans 16 residues. J gave up 0 bases and V 5 bases, and 6 bases lay outside the gene matches. CDR3 sequence reads: CASSQTSVANTGELFF. CDR3 nucleotide sequence: TGTGCCAGCAGCCAAACTAGCGTTGCGAACACCGGGGAGCTGTTTTTT.

CDR3 sequence: CASGMYHTEAFF. The CDR3 region has the DNA TGTGCCAGCGGGATGTACCACACTGAAGCTTTCTTT. The chain carries TRBV19 and TRBJ1-1; D unclear. V was clipped by 9 bases and J by 3 bases, with 11 bases between them. Germline values: CDR1 LNHDA, CDR2 SQIVND (reference sequence). CDR3 length: 12 amino acids. Full variable domain (rest looked up from reference TRBV19 and TRBJ1-1): DGGITQSPKYLFRKEGQNVTLSCEQNLNHDAMYWYRQDPGQGLRLIYYSQIVNDFQKGDIAEGYSVSREKKESFPLTVTSAQKNPTAFYLCASGMYHTEAFFGQGTRLTVV.

This clone came up once. V gene TRBV30 combines with J gene TRBJ2-5; 9 bases fit TRBD2. There are 17 residues in the CDR3. Germline V gene sequence: CDR1 GTSNPN, CDR2 SVGIG (reference sequence). Trimming cost V 0 bases and J 0 bases; bases outside gene matches: 8. The CDR3: CAWSVVAGDFYQETQYF. As DNA, the CDR3 is TGTGCCTGGAGTGTGGTAGCGGGAGATTTTTACCAAGAGACCCAGTACTTC.